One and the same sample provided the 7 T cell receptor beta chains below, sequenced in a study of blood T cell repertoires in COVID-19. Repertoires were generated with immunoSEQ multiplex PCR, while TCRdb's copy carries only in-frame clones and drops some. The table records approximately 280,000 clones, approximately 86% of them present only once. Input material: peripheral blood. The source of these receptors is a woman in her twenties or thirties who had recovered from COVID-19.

The CDR3 loop is CASSYVQEGNSPLHF. In DNA form, the CDR3 reads TGTGCCAGCAGTTACGTACAGGAGGGCAATTCACCCCTCCACTTT. J is TRBJ1-6 and V is TRBV6-5, with D perhaps matching TRBD1 (5 bases). Germline V lookup: CDR1 MNHEY, CDR2 SVGAGI. This CDR3 is built from 15 residues. Between the trimmed V and J ends, which lost 2 bases and 7 bases, there was a span of 12 bases.

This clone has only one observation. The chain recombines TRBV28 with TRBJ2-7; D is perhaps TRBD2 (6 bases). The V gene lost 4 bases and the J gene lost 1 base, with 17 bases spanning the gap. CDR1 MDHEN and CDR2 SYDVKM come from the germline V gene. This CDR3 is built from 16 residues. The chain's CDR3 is CASSWDFNGASYEQYF. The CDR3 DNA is TGTGCCAGCAGTTGGGACTTCAATGGCGCTTCCTACGAGCAGTACTTC.

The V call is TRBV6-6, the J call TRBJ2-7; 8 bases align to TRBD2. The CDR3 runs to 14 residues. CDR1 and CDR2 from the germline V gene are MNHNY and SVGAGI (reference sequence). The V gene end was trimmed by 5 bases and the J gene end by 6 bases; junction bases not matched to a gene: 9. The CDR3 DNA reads TGTGCCAGCAGTACCGGGACTAGTTCTCTCGAGCAGTACTTC. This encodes CASSTGTSSLEQYF.

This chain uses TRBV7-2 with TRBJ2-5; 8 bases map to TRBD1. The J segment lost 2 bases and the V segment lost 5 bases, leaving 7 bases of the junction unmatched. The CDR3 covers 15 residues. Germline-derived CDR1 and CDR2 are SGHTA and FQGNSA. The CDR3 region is CASSPGDRLQETQYF. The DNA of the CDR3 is TGTGCCAGCAGCCCTGGGGACAGGCTACAAGAGACCCAGTACTTC.

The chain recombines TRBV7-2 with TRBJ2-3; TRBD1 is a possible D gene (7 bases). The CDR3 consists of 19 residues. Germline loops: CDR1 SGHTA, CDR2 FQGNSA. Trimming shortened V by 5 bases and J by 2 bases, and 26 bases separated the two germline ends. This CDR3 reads CASSLRQGLLRGPTDTQYF. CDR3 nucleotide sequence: TGTGCCAGCAGCCTACGACAGGGCCTTTTGCGGGGCCCCACAGATACGCAGTATTTT. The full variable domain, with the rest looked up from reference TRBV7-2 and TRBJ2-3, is GAGVSQSPSNKVTEKGKDVELRCDPISGHTALYWYRQSLGQGLEFLIYFQGNSAPDKSGLPSDRFSAERTGGSVSTLTIQRTQQEDSAVYLCASSLRQGLLRGPTDTQYFGPGTRLTVL.

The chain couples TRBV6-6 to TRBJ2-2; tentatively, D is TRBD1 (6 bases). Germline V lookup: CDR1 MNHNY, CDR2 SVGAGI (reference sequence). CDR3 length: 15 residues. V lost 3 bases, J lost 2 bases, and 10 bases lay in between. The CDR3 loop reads CASSYTQGNTGELFF. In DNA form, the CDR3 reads TGTGCCAGCAGTTATACACAGGGTAACACCGGGGAGCTGTTTTTT.

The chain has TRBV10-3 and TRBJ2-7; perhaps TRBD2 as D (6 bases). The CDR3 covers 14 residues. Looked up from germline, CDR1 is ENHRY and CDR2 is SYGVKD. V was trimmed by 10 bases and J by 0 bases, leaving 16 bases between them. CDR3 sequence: CASSGTASSYEQYF. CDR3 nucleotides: TGTGCCAGTTCCGGGACTGCGAGCTCCTACGAGCAGTACTTC.